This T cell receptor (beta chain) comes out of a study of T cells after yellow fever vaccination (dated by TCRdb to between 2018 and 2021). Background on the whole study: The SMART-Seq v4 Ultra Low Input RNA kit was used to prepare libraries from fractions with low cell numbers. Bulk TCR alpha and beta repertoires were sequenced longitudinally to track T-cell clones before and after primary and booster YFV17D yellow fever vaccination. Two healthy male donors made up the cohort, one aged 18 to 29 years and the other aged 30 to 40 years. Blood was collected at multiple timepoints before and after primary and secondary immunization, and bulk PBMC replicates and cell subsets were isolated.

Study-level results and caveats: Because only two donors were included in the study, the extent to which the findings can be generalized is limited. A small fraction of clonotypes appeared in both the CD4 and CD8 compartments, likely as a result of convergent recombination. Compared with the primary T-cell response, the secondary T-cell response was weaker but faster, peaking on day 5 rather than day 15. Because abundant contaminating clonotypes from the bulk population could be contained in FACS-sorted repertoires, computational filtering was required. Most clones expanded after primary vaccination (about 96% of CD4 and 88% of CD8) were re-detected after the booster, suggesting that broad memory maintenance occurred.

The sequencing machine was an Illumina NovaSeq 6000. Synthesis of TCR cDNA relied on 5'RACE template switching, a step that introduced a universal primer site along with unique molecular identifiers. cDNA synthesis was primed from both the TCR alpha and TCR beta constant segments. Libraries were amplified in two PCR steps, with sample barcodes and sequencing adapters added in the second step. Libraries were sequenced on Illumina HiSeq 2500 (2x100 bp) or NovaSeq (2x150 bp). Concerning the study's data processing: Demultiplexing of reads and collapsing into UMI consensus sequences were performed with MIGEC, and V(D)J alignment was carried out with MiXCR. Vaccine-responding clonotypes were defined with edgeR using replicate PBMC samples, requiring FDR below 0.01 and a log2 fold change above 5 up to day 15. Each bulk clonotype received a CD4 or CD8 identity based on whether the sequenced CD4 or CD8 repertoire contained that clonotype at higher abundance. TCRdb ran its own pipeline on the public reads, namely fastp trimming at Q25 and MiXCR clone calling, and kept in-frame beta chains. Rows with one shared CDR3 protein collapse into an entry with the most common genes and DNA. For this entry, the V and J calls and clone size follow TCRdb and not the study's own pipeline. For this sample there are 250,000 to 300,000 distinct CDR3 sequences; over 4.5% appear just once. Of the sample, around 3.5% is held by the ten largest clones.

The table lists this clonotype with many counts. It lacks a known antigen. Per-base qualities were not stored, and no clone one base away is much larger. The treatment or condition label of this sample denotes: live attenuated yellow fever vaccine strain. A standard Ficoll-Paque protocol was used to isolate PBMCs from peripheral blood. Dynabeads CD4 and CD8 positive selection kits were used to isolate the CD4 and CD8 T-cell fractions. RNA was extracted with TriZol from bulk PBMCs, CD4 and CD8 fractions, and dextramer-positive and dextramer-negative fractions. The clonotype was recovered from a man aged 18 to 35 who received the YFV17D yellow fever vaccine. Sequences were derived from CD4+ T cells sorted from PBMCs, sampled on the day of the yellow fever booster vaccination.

CDR3 protein: CASSQVLAGGLGTGELFF. The nucleotide sequence is given as TGTGCCAGCAGCCAAGTTCTAGCGGGGGGGCTTGGGACCGGGGAGCTGTTTTTT. The chain employs TRBV4-2 and TRBJ2-2; TRBD2 fits 12 bases in the junction. The CDR3 holds 18 amino acids from the cysteine to the phenylalanine. This entry keeps only the CDR3 DNA: 54 bases, framed from base 1. The V end gives up 1 base and the J end 5 bases, leaving 8 bases in the junction not matched to a gene. According to the germline V gene, CDR1 reads LGHNA and CDR2 reads YNFKEQ.